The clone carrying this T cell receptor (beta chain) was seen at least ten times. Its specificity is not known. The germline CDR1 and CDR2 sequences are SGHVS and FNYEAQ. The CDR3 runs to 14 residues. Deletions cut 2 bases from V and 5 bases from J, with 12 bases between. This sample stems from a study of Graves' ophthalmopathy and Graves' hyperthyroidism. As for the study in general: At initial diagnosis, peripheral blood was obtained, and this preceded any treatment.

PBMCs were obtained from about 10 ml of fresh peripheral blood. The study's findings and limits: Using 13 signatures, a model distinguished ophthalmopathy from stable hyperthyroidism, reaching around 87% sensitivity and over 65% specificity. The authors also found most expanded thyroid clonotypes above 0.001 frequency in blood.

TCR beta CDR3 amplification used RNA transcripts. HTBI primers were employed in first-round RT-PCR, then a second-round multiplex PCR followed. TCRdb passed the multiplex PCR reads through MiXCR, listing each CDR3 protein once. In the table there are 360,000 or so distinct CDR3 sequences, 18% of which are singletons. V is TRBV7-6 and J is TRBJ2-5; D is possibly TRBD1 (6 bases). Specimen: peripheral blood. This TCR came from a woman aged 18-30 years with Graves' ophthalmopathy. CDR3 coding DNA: TGTGCCAGCAGCTTAACGTACAGGGTCGAGACCCAGTACTTC. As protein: CASSLTYRVETQYF.